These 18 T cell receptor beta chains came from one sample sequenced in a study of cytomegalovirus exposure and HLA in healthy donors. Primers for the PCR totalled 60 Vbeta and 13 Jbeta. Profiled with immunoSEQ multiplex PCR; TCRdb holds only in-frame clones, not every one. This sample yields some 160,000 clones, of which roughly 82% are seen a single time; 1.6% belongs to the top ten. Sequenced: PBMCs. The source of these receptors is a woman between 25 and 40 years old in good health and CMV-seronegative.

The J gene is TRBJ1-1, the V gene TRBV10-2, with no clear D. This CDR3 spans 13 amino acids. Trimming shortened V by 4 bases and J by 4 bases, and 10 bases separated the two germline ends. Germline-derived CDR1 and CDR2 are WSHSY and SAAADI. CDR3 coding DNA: TGCGCCAGCAGTGCCTCTTCGGGCACTGAAGCTTTCTTT. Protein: CASSASSGTEAFF.

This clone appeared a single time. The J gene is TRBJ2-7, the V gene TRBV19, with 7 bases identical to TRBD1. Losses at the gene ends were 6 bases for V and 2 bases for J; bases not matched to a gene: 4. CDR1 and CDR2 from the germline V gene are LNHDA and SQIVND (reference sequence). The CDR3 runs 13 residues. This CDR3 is CASRPGQTYEQYF. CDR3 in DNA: TGTGCCAGTAGACCGGGACAGACCTACGAGCAGTACTTC. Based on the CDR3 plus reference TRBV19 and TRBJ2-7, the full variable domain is DGGITQSPKYLFRKEGQNVTLSCEQNLNHDAMYWYRQDPGQGLRLIYYSQIVNDFQKGDIAEGYSVSREKKESFPLTVTSAQKNPTAFYLCASRPGQTYEQYFGPGTRLTVT.

CDR3 sequence (DNA): TGTGCCAGCAGCGGGGGGGGGACACCGAACACTGAAGCTTTCTTT. Translating gives CASSGGGTPNTEAFF. The genes are TRBV7-2 and TRBJ1-1; the D gene is possibly TRBD1 (6 bases). Germline V gene lookup returns CDR1 SGHTA and CDR2 FQGNSA. There are 15 residues in the CDR3. V was pared by 5 bases and J by 1 base, with 14 bases between.

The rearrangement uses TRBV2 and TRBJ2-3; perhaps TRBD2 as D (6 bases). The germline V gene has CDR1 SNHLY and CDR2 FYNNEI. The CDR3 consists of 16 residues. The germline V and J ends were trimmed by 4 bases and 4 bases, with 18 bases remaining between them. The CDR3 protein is CASSALAGPASDTQYF. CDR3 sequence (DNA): TGTGCCAGCAGTGCCCTGGCGGGGCCAGCATCAGATACGCAGTATTTT.

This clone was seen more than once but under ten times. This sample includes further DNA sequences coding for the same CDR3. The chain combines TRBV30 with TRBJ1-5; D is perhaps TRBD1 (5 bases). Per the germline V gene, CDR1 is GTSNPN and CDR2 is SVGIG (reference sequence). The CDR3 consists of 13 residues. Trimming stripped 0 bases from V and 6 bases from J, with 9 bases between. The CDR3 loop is CAWSVAGAQPQHF. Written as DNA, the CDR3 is TGTGCCTGGAGTGTCGCTGGGGCTCAGCCCCAGCATTTT.

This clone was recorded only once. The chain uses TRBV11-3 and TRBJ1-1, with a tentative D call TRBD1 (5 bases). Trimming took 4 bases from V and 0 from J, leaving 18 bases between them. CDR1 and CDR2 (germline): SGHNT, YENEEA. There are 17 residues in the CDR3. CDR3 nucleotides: TGTGCCAGCAGCTCACCCCGTTCGACAGCCTTGAACACTGAAGCTTTCTTT. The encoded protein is CASSSPRSTALNTEAFF. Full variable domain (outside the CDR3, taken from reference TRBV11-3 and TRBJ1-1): EAGVVQSPRYKIIEKKQPVAFWCNPISGHNTLYWYLQNLGQGPELLIRYENEEAVDDSQLPKDRFSAERLKGVDSTLKIQPAELGDSAVYLCASSSPRSTALNTEAFFGQGTRLTVV.

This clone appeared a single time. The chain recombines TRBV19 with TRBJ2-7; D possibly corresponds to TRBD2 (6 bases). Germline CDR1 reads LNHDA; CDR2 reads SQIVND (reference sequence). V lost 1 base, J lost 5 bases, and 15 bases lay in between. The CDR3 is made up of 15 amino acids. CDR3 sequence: CASSIGGGPTHEQYF. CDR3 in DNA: TGTGCCAGTAGTATAGGCGGAGGGCCGACCCACGAGCAGTACTTC.

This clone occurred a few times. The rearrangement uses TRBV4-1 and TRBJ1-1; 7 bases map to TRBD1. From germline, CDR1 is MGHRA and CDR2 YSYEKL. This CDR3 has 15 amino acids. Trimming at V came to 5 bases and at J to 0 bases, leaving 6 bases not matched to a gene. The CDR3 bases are TGCGCCAGCAGCTTCGACAGGGACATGAACACTGAAGCTTTCTTT. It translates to CASSFDRDMNTEAFF.

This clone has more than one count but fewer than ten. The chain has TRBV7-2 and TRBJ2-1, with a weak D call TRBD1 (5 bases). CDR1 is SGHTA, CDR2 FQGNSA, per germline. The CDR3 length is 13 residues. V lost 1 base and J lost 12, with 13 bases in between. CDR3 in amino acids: CASSLEGVQSQFF. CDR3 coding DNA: TGTGCCAGCAGCTTAGAAGGGGTACAGTCGCAGTTCTTC.

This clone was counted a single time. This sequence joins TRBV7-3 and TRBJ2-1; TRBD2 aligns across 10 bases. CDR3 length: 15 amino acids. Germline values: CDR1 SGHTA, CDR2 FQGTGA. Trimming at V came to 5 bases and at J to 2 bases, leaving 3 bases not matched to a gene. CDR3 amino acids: CASSPTSGTYNEQFF. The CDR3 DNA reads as TGTGCCAGCAGCCCCACTAGCGGGACCTACAATGAGCAGTTCTTC.

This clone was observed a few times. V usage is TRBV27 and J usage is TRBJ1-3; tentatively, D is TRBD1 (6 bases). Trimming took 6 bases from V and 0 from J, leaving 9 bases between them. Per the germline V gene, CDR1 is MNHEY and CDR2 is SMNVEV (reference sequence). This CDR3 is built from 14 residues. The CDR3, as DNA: TGTGCCAGCAGGCCACAGGGCTCTGGAAACACCATATATTTT. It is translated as CASRPQGSGNTIYF.

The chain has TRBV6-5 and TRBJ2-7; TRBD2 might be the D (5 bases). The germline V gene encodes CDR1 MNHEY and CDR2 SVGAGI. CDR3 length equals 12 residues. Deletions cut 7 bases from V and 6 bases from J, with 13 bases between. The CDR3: CASKLRGGEQYF. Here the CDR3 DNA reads TGTGCCAGCAAGTTACGGGGTGGCGAGCAGTACTTC.

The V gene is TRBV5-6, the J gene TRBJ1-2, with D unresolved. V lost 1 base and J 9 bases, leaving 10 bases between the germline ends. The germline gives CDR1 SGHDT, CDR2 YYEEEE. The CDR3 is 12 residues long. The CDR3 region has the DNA TGTGCCAGCAGCTTGACTAGGGATAGCTACACCTTC. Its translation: CASSLTRDSYTF.

The CDR3 DNA reads as TGTGCCAGCTCCCAGAACAGCATTAATCAGCCCCAGCATTTT. It is translated as CASSQNSINQPQHF. This rearrangement joins TRBV18 to TRBJ1-5; D is unresolved. The ends were cut back, 6 bases at V and 4 bases at J, with 13 bases in the middle. Germline V gene sequence: CDR1 KGHSH, CDR2 LQKENI. CDR3 length: 14 amino acids.

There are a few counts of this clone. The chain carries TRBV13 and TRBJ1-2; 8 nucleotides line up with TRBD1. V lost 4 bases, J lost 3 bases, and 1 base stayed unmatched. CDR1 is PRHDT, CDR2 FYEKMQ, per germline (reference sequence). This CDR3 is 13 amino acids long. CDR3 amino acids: CASSSDRDYGYTF. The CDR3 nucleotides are TGTGCCAGCAGCTCGGACAGGGACTATGGCTACACCTTC.

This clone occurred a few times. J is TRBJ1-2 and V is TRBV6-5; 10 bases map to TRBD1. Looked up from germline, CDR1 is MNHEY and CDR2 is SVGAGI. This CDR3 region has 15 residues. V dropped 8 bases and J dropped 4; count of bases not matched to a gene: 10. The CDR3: CASGEGQGGSYGYTF. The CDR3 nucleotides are TGTGCCAGCGGAGAAGGACAGGGGGGTTCCTATGGCTACACCTTC.

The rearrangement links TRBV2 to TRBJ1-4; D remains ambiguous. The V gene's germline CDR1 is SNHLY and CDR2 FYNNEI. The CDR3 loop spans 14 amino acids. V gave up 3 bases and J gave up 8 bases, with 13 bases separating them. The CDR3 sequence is CASSEGGDLEKLFF. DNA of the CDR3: TGTGCCAGCAGTGAGGGCGGGGATTTAGAAAAACTGTTTTTT.

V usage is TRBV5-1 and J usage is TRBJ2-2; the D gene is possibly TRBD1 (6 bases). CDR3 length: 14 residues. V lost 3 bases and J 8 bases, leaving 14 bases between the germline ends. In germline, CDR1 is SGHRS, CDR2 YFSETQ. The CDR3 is CASSSQGPRGELFF. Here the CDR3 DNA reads TGCGCCAGCAGCTCACAGGGCCCCCGAGGGGAGCTGTTTTTT.